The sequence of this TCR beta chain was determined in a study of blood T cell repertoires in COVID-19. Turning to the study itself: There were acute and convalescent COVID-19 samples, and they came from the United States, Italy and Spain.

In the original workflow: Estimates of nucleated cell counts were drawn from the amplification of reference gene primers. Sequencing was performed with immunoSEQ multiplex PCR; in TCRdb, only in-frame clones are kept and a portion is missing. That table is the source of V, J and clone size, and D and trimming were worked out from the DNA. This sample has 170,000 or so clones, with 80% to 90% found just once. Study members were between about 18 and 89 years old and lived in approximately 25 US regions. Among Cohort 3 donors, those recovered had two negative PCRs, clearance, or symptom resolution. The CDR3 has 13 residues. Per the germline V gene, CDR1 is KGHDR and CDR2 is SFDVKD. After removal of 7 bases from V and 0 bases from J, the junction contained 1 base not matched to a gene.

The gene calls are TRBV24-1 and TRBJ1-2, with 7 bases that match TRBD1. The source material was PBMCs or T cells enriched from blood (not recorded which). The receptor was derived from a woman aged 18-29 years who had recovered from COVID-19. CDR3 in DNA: TGTGCCACCAGCGGGACAGCTAACTATGGCTACACCTTC. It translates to CATSGTANYGYTF.